Sequencing of this TCR beta chain was carried out in a study of Ad26.COV2.S vaccination and SARS-CoV-2 variants. Turning to the study itself: This donor came from the COV1001 trial of Ad26.COV2.S. Each vaccinee took Ad26.COV2.S intramuscularly, once or twice 56 days apart.

Sequencing used immunoSEQ multiplex PCR; TCRdb keeps in-frame clones, though not all of them. Among about 420,000 clones listed, roughly 88% were seen once. Germline trimming cut 3 bases from V and 2 bases from J; bases unmatched to any gene: 2. CDR3 length equals 16 residues. Per the germline V gene, CDR1 is SEHNR and CDR2 is FQNEAQ (reference sequence). As for treatment: 15 to 20 received Ad26.COV2.S at low or high dose, single or two shots; several received placebo; per-sample allocation not given. Following the first vaccine or placebo injection, samples were taken on day 63. In Boston, the donor was an adult between 18-55 years of age.

The sequencing used peripheral blood, collected in a trial of Ad26.COV2.S vaccine versus placebo. V gene TRBV7-9 combines with J gene TRBJ2-3; 13 nucleotides match TRBD2. The receptor's source is a person between 18 and 59 years old who received the Ad26.COV2.S COVID-19 vaccine or a placebo. The CDR3 is CASSFGLAGDTDTQYF. In DNA form, the CDR3 reads TGTGCCAGCAGCTTTGGACTAGCGGGAGACACAGATACGCAGTATTTT.